This T cell receptor beta chain was captured by sequencing in a study of T cells in Graves' hyperthyroidism and ophthalmopathy. Study at large: Peripheral blood was secured at the point of initial diagnosis, before any treatment. Findings and caveats of the study: The model anticipated ophthalmopathy a median about 6.5 months pre-onset. Also found in blood were most expanded thyroid clonotypes above 0.001.

This clonotype was counted ten times or more. The antigen is unknown. Germline CDR1 is MNHNS and CDR2 is SASEGT. V shed 1 base and J 7 bases; nucleotides not matched to a gene: 9. There are 15 residues in the CDR3. This sample holds PBMCs from 8.5 to 10 ml fresh peripheral blood. TCR beta CDR3 regions were amplified from RNA transcripts. HTBI primers were the set used in a first-round RT-PCR of the TCR CDR3. TCRdb itself ran the multiplex PCR reads through MiXCR, one entry per CDR3 protein. The repertoire holds 390,000 or so distinct CDR3 sequences, with roughly 14% as singletons. V usage is TRBV6-1 and J usage is TRBJ2-7, with 8 bases fitting TRBD1. Sequenced material: blood. The clonotype comes from a man between 18 and 29 years old with Graves' ophthalmopathy. The CDR3 DNA follows: TGTGCCAGCAGTGAAGGGGACAGGCCCTTAGCGGAGCAGTACTTC. As protein: CASSEGDRPLAEQYF.